One and the same sample provided the 8 T cell receptor beta chains below, sequenced in a study of T-cell memory formation after mild COVID-19. MiXCR, applied by TCRdb to the 5' RACE reads, yields one record per CDR3 protein. Of about 430,000 distinct CDR3 sequences in the sample, 18% were seen once. The source material was PBMCs or a T cell subset sorted from them (not recorded which). These receptor sequences come from a man aged 18 to 29 who had mild COVID-19 (a few samples of this study predate the infection). Cell type and time point are not known.

The chain employs TRBV12-3 or TRBV12-4 and TRBJ2-2; D may be TRBD1 (6 bases). V was trimmed by 6 bases and J by 1 base, leaving 9 bases between them. CDR3 size: 14 residues. The CDR3 loop reads CASRLGQNTGELFF. CDR3 DNA: TGTGCCAGCAGACTGGGACAGAACACCGGGGAGCTGTTTTTT.

The table lists this clonotype with a few counts. The CDR3 sequence: CASRRDRASNQPQHF. CDR3 coding DNA: TGTGCCAGCAGAAGGGACAGGGCTAGCAATCAGCCCCAGCATTTT. This chain links TRBV6-2 or TRBV6-3 with TRBJ1-5, with TRBD1 matching 9 bases. Germline CDR1 is MNHEY and CDR2 is SVGEGT. CDR3 size: 15 residues. The V and J ends lost 6 bases and 0 bases, in that order; junction bases with no gene match: 3.

This clonotype was seen at least ten times. The J gene is TRBJ2-3, the V gene TRBV7-3; the D call may be TRBD1 or TRBD2 (5 bases each). This CDR3 region has 15 residues. V lost 3 bases to trimming and J lost 6 bases, with 16 bases between them. The germline CDR1 and CDR2 sequences are SGHTA and FQGTGA. The CDR3 loop is CASSFGGFRKDTQYF. DNA for the CDR3: TGTGCCAGCAGCTTTGGGGGTTTTAGAAAGGATACGCAGTATTTT.

The rearrangement links TRBV11-2 to TRBJ2-7, with 10 bases fitting TRBD1. Germline loops: CDR1 SGHAT, CDR2 FQNNGV. V lost 4 bases, J lost 6 bases, and 3 bases stayed unmatched. The CDR3 has 13 amino acids. CDR3 residues: CASSSGQGSEQYV. CDR3 nucleotides: TGTGCCAGCAGCTCGGGACAGGGGAGCGAGCAGTACGTC.

The chain uses TRBV19 and TRBJ2-3, with 7 bases identical to TRBD2. Germline CDR1 LNHDA, CDR2 SQIVND (reference sequence). The CDR3 has 14 amino acids. Losses at the gene ends were 7 bases for V and 2 bases for J; bases not matched to a gene: 6. The DNA for the CDR3 is TGTGCCAGTACGGACGGGAGGTTCACAGATACGCAGTATTTT. As protein: CASTDGRFTDTQYF.

This clonotype was seen a few times. V is TRBV4-2 and J is TRBJ1-2, with a tentative D call TRBD1 (5 bases). Germline CDR1 reads LGHNA; CDR2 reads YNFKEQ. Trimming stripped 0 bases from V and 1 base from J, with 9 bases between. The CDR3 sequence is 15 residues long. The CDR3 loop reads CASSQDRTINYGYTF. Here the CDR3 DNA reads TGTGCCAGCAGCCAAGACAGGACAATTAACTATGGCTACACCTTC.

This clonotype was detected a few times. This rearrangement joins TRBV7-9 to TRBJ2-1; 7 bases agree with TRBD1. With V trimmed by 3 bases and J by 8 bases, 1 base remained unmatched. The CDR3 is 12 amino acids. Germline V gives CDR1 SEHNR, CDR2 FQNEAQ (reference sequence). The CDR3 DNA is TGTGCCAGCAGCTTGACAGGGTATGAGCAGTTCTTC. Its protein product is CASSLTGYEQFF.

The V gene is TRBV7-9, the J gene TRBJ1-1; TRBD1 aligns across 9 bases. This CDR3 region has 14 residues. With V trimmed by 4 bases and J by 5 bases, 5 bases remained unmatched. In germline, CDR1 is SEHNR, CDR2 FQNEAQ (reference sequence). CDR3 sequence reads: CASSSWTGATEAFF. The DNA of the CDR3 is TGTGCCAGCAGCTCCTGGACAGGGGCAACTGAAGCTTTCTTT.